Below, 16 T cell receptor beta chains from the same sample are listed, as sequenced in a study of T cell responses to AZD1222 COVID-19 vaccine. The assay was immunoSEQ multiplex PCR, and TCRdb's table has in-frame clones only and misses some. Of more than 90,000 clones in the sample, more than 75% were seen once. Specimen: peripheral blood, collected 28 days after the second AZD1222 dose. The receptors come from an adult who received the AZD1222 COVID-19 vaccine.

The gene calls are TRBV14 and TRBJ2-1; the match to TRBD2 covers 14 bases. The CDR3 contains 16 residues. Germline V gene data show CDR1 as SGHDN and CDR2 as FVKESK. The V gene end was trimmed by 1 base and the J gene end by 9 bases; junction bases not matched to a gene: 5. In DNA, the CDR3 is TGTGCCAGCAGCCAAGGACTAGCGGGAGGGGGCGGTGAGCAGTTCTTC. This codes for CASSQGLAGGGGEQFF.

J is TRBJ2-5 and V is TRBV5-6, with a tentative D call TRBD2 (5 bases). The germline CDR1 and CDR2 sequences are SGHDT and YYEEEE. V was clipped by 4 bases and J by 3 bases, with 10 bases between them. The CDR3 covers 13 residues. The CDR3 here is CASSTEVEETQYF. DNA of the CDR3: TGTGCCAGCAGCACGGAGGTGGAAGAGACCCAGTACTTC.

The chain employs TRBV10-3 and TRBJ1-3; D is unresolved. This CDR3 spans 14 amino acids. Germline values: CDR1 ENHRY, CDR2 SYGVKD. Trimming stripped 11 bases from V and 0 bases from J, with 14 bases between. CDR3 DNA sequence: TGTGCCGTAGTGAGCGGAAGCTCTGGAAACACCATATATTTT. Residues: CAVVSGSSGNTIYF.

CDR3 bases: TGTGCCAGCAGCGTGGGGGGGCGCCAGGATCGCACAGATACGCAGTATTTT. Its translation: CASSVGGRQDRTDTQYF. This sequence joins TRBV5-4 and TRBJ2-3, with D possibly being TRBD2 (7 bases). Trimming shortened V by 4 bases and J by 1 base, and 19 bases separated the two germline ends. The CDR3 loop spans 17 amino acids. CDR1 is SGHNT, CDR2 YYREEE, per germline (reference sequence).

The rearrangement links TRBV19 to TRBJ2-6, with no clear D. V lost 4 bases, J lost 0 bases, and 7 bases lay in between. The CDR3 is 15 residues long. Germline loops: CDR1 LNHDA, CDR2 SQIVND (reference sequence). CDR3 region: CASSNGRSGANVLTF. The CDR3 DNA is TGTGCCAGTAGTAACGGGCGCTCTGGGGCCAACGTCCTGACTTTC.

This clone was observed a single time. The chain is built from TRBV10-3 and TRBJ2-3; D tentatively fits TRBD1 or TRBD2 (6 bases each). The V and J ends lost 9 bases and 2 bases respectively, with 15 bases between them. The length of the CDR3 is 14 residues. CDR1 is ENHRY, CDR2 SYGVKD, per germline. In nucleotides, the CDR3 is TGTGCCATTAGGGGGGCATTTACCACAGATACGCAGTATTTT. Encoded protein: CAIRGAFTTDTQYF.

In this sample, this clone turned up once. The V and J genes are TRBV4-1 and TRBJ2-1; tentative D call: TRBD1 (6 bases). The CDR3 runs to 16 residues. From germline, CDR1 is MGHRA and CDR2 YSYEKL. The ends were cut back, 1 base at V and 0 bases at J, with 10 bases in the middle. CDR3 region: CASSQVRGSSYNEQFF. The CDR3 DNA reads TGCGCCAGCAGCCAAGTTAGGGGGAGCTCCTACAATGAGCAGTTCTTC.

The CDR3 spells CASRPGRAETQYF. The CDR3 DNA reads TGTGCCAGCAGGCCGGGGAGGGCGGAGACCCAGTACTTC. This chain uses TRBV2 with TRBJ2-5, with TRBD2 matching 7 bases. The germline gives CDR1 SNHLY, CDR2 FYNNEI. CDR3 length: 13 amino acids. The V gene end was trimmed by 6 bases and the J gene end by 5 bases; junction bases not matched to a gene: 6.

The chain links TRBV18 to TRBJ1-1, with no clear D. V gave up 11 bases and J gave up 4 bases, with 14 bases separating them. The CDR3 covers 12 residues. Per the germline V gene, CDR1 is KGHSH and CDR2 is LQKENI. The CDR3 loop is CAQKGMGTEAFF. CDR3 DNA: TGTGCCCAAAAAGGGATGGGCACTGAAGCTTTCTTT.

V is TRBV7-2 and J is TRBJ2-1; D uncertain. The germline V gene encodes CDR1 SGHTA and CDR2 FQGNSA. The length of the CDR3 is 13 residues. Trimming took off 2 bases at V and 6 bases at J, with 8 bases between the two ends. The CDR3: CASSLLRVNEQFF. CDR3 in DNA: TGTGCCAGCAGCTTATTACGGGTCAATGAGCAGTTCTTC.

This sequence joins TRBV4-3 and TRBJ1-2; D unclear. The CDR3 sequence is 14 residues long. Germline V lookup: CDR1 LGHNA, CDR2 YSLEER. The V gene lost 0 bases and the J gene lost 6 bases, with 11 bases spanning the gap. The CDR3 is CASSQDRATDGYTF. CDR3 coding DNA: TGCGCCAGCAGCCAAGATCGCGCGACGGATGGCTACACCTTC.

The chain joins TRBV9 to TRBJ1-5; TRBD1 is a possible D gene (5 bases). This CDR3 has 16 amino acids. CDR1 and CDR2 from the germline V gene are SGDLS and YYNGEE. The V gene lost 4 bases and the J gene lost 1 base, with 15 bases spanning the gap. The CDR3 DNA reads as TGTGCCAGCAGCCCCGGGGCAGGCTTCAGCAATCAGCCCCAGCATTTT. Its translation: CASSPGAGFSNQPQHF.

The CDR3 DNA reads TGTGCCAGCAGTCTACTAACGTTGGGGAGCACTGAAGCTTTCTTT. Translating it yields CASSLLTLGSTEAFF. This chain joins TRBV28 and TRBJ1-1, with D unresolved. This CDR3 contains 15 residues. Between the trimmed V and J ends, which lost 5 bases and 4 bases, there was a span of 17 bases. Germline values: CDR1 MDHEN, CDR2 SYDVKM.

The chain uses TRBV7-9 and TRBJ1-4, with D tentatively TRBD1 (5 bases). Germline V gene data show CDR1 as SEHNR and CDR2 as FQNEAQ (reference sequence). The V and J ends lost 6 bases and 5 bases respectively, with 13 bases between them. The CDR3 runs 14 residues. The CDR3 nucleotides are TGTGCCAGCAGACAACCGGGGGTAAATGAAAAACTGTTTTTT. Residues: CASRQPGVNEKLFF. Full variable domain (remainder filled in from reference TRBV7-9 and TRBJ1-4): DTGVSQNPRHKITKRGQNVTFRCDPISEHNRLYWYRQTLGQGPEFLTYFQNEAQLEKSRLLSDRFSAERPKGSFSTLEIQRTEQGDSAMYLCASRQPGVNEKLFFGSGTQLSVL.

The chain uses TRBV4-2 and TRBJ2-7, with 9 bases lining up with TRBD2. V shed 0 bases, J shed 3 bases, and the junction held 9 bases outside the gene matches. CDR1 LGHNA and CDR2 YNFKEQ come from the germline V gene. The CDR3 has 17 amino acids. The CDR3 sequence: CASSQDAASGDLYEQYF. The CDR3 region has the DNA TGTGCCAGCAGCCAAGATGCCGCTAGCGGGGATCTCTACGAGCAGTACTTC.

CDR3 sequence: CASSKTPGLAYEQYF. In DNA form, the CDR3 reads TGTGCCAGCTCCAAGACCCCCGGACTAGCCTACGAGCAGTACTTC. The chain combines TRBV2 with TRBJ2-7, with 7 bases that match TRBD2. Germline V gene data show CDR1 as SNHLY and CDR2 as FYNNEI. The CDR3 consists of 15 residues. After removal of 8 bases from V and 2 bases from J, the junction contained 12 bases not matched to a gene.